This TCR beta chain originates from a study of radiotherapy plus CTLA-4 blockade in lung cancer. Study information: 15% to 20% of patients responded objectively, and roughly 30% achieved disease control.

The data were produced by immunoSEQ multiplex PCR, yet TCRdb's version contains in-frame clones alone and is incomplete. The data contain 50,000 or so clones, under 85% of them singletons. Overall study results and limits: Response, reportedly, was best predicted by interferon-beta along with early blood T cell clone dynamics. Subsequent to radiotherapy plus ipilimumab, tumor-derived TCR clones underwent expansion in blood.

Germline-derived CDR1 and CDR2 are MNHEY and SVGAGI. CDR3 length equals 14 residues. V lost 2 bases to trimming and J lost 5 bases, with 12 bases between them. In regard to this clone: Its cognate antigen is unknown.

J is TRBJ2-5 and V is TRBV6-5; D is possibly TRBD2 (6 bases). The sequence came from a human donor with non-small cell lung cancer who had a partial response to radiotherapy plus ipilimumab. Sample: peripheral blood, taken from a patient treated with radiotherapy plus ipilimumab. CDR3 nucleotide sequence: TGTGCCAGCAGTTACGGGGGGTCGGGGGAGACCCAGTACTTC. Translation gives CASSYGGSGETQYF.